The present T cell receptor (beta chain) was sequenced within a study of cytomegalovirus exposure and HLA in healthy donors (dated by TCRdb to the late 2010s). For the study in its entirety: An earlier analysis of fewer than 750 of the donors reported 250 to 350 Gb of sequence data and 95 million to 120 million unique TCR beta sequences obtained from some 170 million T cells. Roughly 290 gigabases of sequencing data and roughly 81 million unique TCR sequences made up an early release that covered 500 to 650 HLA-typed donors. Among the roughly 380 genotyped donors, around 79% belonged to the genetic ancestry cluster associated with self-reported Caucasian donors. The aim of the study was to test whether cataloging public T cell receptors could identify signatures of past pathogen exposure. The study profiled the T cell repertoires of some 610 subjects by immunosequencing and related them to cytomegalovirus serostatus. In addition to the first cohort of around 670 subjects, a separate validation cohort of approximately 130 different subjects was used. The study combined high-throughput TCR immunosequencing, statistical association of individual TCRs with disease status, and machine learning to predict cytomegalovirus infection status. A later analysis re-analyzed previously published TCR beta repertoires from about 730 donors and added high-resolution HLA genotyping to study TCR occurrence patterns. Rather than drawing on any new phenotypic data, the later analysis identified candidate immune exposures from TCR beta sequences and the way those sequences occurred across donors. An earlier analysis of a few hundred of the donors applied high-throughput TCR beta sequencing to assess whether each TCR beta V gene segment acted as functional or pseudogenic. Donor age, sex, ethnicity and CMV serostatus were compiled alongside the repertoire data. A later genetic analysis took genome-wide SNP genotypes for about 65% of the 666 donors and used that subset as a discovery cohort. Every discovery cohort repertoire had been produced on one sequencing platform. HLA typing covered class I and class II loci at four-digit resolution. Typing coverage varied by locus: roughly 620-640 donors for A, B, C, DRB1 and DQB1; approximately 560 for DQA1; approximately 610 for DPA1; around 490 for DPB1. About five DR-DQ haplotypes were handled as single units for association and clustering, since linkage in the cohort was strong. Among some 400 genotyped donors of the cohort, an average of approximately 200,000 unique TCR beta nucleotide sequences was sequenced per donor, of which 15% to 20% were non-productive.

Broader findings and caveats from the paper: A further reported finding was that TCR beta sequences accurately predicted the HLA-A and HLA-B alleles for most subjects in the first cohort. According to a later analysis, most CMV-associated TCR beta chains appeared to be HLA-restricted, and the HLA associations seemed to be driven largely by CMV exposure. When HLA alleles, especially DR and DQ, strongly co-occurred, attributing TCR associations to individual alleles was difficult. In vitro tests confirmed that a few of the cytomegalovirus-associated TCR beta chains recognize cytomegalovirus antigens. Broadly in line with IMGT annotations, most TCR beta V segments showed up in productive rearrangements about 87% or about 30% of the time in an earlier analysis of approximately 640 of the donors. Some IMGT-functional V segments, including TRBV6-2 and TRBV6-3, could not be told apart with the 87-base-pair reads, so those segments were excluded. The classifier was reported to diagnose cytomegalovirus status with high specificity and sensitivity in both the original and validation cohorts. A later analysis found that TCR association rates varied across HLA loci, with DRB1 alleles showing the most associated TCRs and HLA-C alleles the fewest. A cluster of highly shared sequence variants was judged likely to be a technical artifact of the sequencing pipeline. The study gave a list of roughly 150 TCR beta chains associated with cytomegalovirus. According to a later genetic analysis, donors in an Asian-associated ancestry cluster had fewer N-insertions in productive TCRs than the approximately 670-donor mean. Only TCR beta chains were sequenced in this cohort, and the absence of alpha or paired-chain data limited detectable features. In a later analysis, several top co-occurrence clusters were reported to appear linked to parvovirus B19, influenza, CMV and Epstein-Barr virus. Linkage disequilibrium might explain the correlated functional status among segregating V segments, but an unknown experimental factor could not be ruled out. Immune exposure information for the cohort was limited to CMV serostatus. Most TCR sequences were observed very rarely across donors, whereas some public TCRs were present in many individuals. Specific HLA alleles were associated with 15,000 to 20,000 TCR beta sequences at a false discovery rate of 0.05 in a later analysis. Because HLA typing was missing for some donors at each locus, association tests included only the typed subset. A later genetic analysis associated a missense DCLRE1C variant with V-gene and J-gene trimming of TCR beta chains, and an independent cohort replicated the association. In a later analysis, HLA-associated TCR beta chains showed more clonal expansion and lower generation probabilities than non-associated chains that were equally common. Sequencing depth was assumed to be roughly uniform across donors in the presence/absence analyses, though that assumption may not hold. The earlier analysis of 587 of the donors excluded 15 to 20 rarely observed V segments, including chromosome 9 orphons, because counts were too low. It was suggested by the authors that the approach could potentially be generalized to other disease states and immunological phenotypes.

Note on this clone: Its cognate antigen has yet to be identified. It has no much larger one-base neighbor in the sample; base qualities were not kept.

Library prep was done by the immunoSEQ multiplex PCR assay. For the multiplex PCR, a mixture combining 60 forward primers for TCR Vbeta segments and 13 reverse primers for TCR Jbeta segments was used. A multiplex PCR assay on genomic DNA amplified the CDR3 region of rearranged TCR beta genes. Amplified TCR beta libraries were sequenced as 87-base-pair reads on the Illumina HiSeq System. The paper's data handling went like this. A later analysis counted approximately 84 million unique TCR beta chains across the 640 or so repertoires, and 9.5 million to 11 million of these chains were shared by at least two donors. Raw reads were error-corrected and collapsed into unique sequences with a nearest-neighbor algorithm that merged closely related sequences to remove PCR and sequencing errors. Alignment of CDR3 sequences to IMGT reference sequences was used to assign V, D and J gene segments. For a sequence to be retained, a match of at least six nucleotides was required to both a V gene segment and a J gene segment. Rearrangements were called productive when the CDR3 lacked stop codons and stayed in frame with V and J; all others were non-productive. CDR3 was defined according to IMGT convention as the region running from the second conserved V-encoded cysteine to the conserved J-encoded phenylalanine. The earlier analysis of 500 to 750 of the donors excluded any sequence lacking an unambiguous match to a single V gene segment. An earlier analysis of a few hundred of the donors called V segments functional above 56.7% productive rearrangements and segregating when the between-donor standard deviation exceeded 5%. To diagnose cytomegalovirus status from the catalog of TCR beta chain sequences, a statistical classification framework was built. V and J gene assignment, in a later analysis, came from comparing TCR nucleotide sequences with IMGT/GENE-DB human TR gene sequences. Using the TCRdist pipeline, a later analysis assigned CDR3 sequences along with most-parsimonious VDJ recombination scenarios. In a later analysis, each TCR beta chain was defined by its CDR3 amino acid sequence together with its V-gene family, and reads lacking a unique V-gene family were excluded. A later analysis removed 450 to 600 highly shared, low-generation-probability nucleotide sequences to deal with suspected cross-contamination and a sequencing artifact. A later analysis calculated a clonal expansion index for each public chain from normalized within-repertoire ranks of inferred template counts. In a later analysis, generation probabilities were computed using a VDJ recombination model fitted to out-of-frame rearrangements, and the results were checked against IGoR. A later analysis scored TCR-TCR, TCR-HLA and TCR-CMV co-occurrence with hypergeometric tests, applying a repertoire-size bias correction to TCR pairs. To estimate false discovery rates, a later analysis permuted the HLA or CMV assignments 20 times. In a later analysis, co-occurring TCRs were grouped using DBSCAN, and TCRdist sequence similarity was added for clustering within HLA-allele-positive subsets. Co-occurrence clustering excluded repertoires with fewer than 30,000 or more than 120,000 public chains, plus five with anomalous nucleotide sharing. Sourced from immuneACCESS, this table was stored by TCRdb with only in-frame sequences that have V and J called. A share of the clones is absent; for the studies checked, an unresolved V gene accounts for under half, and the remainder has no known explanation. V, J and clone size derive from that table, while D and trimming were established from the DNA sequence. This sample is represented by approximately 140,000 clones; 80% of them were singletons. The ten largest clonotypes hold nearly 7% of the sample.

In total, roughly 670 healthy bone marrow donors made up the cohort. Cohort members were all nominally healthy when sampled, although unrecorded immune exposures were likely present. The donor was CMV seropositive and was included in the group of 250 to 300 seropositive cohort members. A peripheral blood sample was provided by each donor, and peripheral blood mononuclear cells were used for TCR beta sequencing. Genomic DNA extraction from the blood cell samples was performed with the Qiagen DNeasy Blood Extraction Kit. From its cysteine to its phenylalanine, the CDR3 spans 11 amino acids. The sequence is cut down to CDR3 DNA, 33 bases in frame from base 1. The germline ends are 5 bases apart after V is trimmed by 5 bases and J by 6 bases. Via the germline V gene (reference sequence), CDR1 is LNHDA and CDR2 SQIVND.

The chain employs TRBV19 and TRBJ2-1; the D segment cannot be called with confidence. This receptor was taken from a man in his forties in good health and CMV-seropositive. The specimen sequenced was PBMCs. The CDR3 here reads CASSYSNEQFF. The nucleotide sequence is given as TGTGCCAGTAGTTACAGCAATGAGCAGTTCTTC. The CDR3, completed at both ends by the reference TRBV19 and TRBJ2-1 genes, gives the full variable domain DGGITQSPKYLFRKEGQNVTLSCEQNLNHDAMYWYRQDPGQGLRLIYYSQIVNDFQKGDIAEGYSVSREKKESFPLTVTSAQKNPTAFYLCASSYSNEQFFGPGTRLTVL.